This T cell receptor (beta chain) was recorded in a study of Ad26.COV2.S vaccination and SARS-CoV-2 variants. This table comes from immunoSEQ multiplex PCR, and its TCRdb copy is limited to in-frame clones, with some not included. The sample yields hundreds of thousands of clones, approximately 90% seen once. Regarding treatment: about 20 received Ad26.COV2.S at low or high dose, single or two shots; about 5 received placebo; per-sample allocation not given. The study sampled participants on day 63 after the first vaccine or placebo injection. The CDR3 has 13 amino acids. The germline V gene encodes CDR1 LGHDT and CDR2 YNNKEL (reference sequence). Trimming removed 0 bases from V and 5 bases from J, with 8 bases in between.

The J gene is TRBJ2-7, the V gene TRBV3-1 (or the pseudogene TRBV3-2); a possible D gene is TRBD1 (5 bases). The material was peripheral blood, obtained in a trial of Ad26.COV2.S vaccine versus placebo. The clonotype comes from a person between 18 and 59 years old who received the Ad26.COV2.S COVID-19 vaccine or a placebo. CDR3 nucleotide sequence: TGTGCCAGCAGCCAAGAAAGGGGCAACGAGCAGTACTTC. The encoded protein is CASSQERGNEQYF.